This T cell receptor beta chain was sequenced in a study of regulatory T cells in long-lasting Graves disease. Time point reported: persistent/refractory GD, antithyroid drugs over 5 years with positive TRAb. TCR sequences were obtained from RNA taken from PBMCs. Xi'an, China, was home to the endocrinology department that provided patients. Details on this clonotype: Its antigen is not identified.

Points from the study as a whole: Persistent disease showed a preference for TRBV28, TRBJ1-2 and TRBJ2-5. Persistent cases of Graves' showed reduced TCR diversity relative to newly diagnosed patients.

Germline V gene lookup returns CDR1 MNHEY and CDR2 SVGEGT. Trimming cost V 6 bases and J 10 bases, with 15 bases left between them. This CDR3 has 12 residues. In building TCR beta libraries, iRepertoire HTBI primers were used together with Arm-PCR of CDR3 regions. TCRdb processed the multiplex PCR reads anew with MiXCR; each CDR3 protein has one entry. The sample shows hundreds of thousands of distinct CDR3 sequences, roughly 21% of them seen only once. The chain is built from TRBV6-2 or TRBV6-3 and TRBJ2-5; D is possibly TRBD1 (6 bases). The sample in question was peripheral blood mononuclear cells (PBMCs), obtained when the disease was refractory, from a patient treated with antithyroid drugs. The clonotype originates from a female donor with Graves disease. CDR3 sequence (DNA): TGTGCCAGCAGCTACAGGGATTTATGCCAGTACTTC. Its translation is CASSYRDLCQYF.